The 32 T cell receptor beta chains below all came from one sample that was sequenced in a study of CD8+ T cells in alopecia areata. After isolation, RNA underwent reverse transcription to generate cDNA as the sequencing template. The method was immunoSEQ multiplex PCR; TCRdb's version includes in-frame clones alone and lacks a portion of them. The sample was found to contain 200,000 to 300,000 clones, and every one recurs. Pooled cutaneous lymph node cells were sorted using CD4, CD8alpha, NKG2D, NKG2ACE and other markers. The sequencing sample was made of CD4+ T cells sorted from a lymph node. The receptors originated from a C3H/HeJ mouse with alopecia areata. This line is of MHC haplotype H2-k.

Details on this clone: All gene names here are mouse names. The sequenced fragment ends 4 residues before the CDR3 boundary, so the rest is inferred from the germline J gene. The chain couples TRBV13-1 to TRBJ2-1, with TRBD2 matching over 8 bases. This CDR3 spans 15 amino acids. J was trimmed by 6 bases and V by 0 bases; bases with no gene match: 5. CDR1 is NSHNY, CDR2 SYGAGN, per germline. The covered CDR3 bases are TGTGCCAGCAGTGATGCTGGGGGGAATTTTGCT. Its translation is CASSDAGGNFA. The full CDR3 sequence reads CASSDAGGNFAEQFF.

A word on this clone: Gene names refer to mouse genes. Read data end 4 residues before the CDR3 end; the end is taken from the germline J gene. This chain uses TRBV13-2 with TRBJ2-2; D gene ambiguous. Germline V gene data show CDR1 as NNHNN and CDR2 as SYGAGS (reference sequence). The CDR3 is made up of 12 amino acids. The V gene lost 2 bases and the J gene lost 5 bases, with 4 bases spanning the gap. The part of the CDR3 DNA that was read is TGTGCCAGCGGTGAACAGACCGGG. Translating it yields CASGEQTG. The complete CDR3 sequence is CASGEQTGQLYF.

Remarks on this clone: Gene names denote mouse genes. The read gets to within 4 residues of the CDR3 end, and the germline J gene fills in the rest. The sample has other DNA sequences that encode this CDR3 too. This chain uses TRBV5 with TRBJ2-1, with TRBD2 matching 7 bases. The CDR3 length is 15 residues. Germline lookup yields CDR1 LGHNA and CDR2 YNLKQL (reference sequence). Unmatched junction bases numbered 2, after V lost 1 base and J lost 2 bases. The CDR3 spells CASSQAGGDYAEQFF. The CDR3 DNA, read in part, is TGTGCCAGCAGCCAAGCCGGGGGGGACTATGCT.

Note on this clone: The gene symbols are mouse symbols. The read ends 4 residues early relative to the CDR3; the germline J gene fills the gap. The same CDR3 also results from other DNA sequences found in this sample. The chain employs TRBV19 and TRBJ2-2; 7 positions agree with TRBD1. Germline CDR1 reads FNHDT; CDR2 reads SITEND (reference sequence). The CDR3 contains 15 residues. With 2 bases clipped from V and 0 bases from J, the junction kept 1 base outside the gene matches. The CDR3 spells CASSIGTANTGQLYF. The CDR3 bases that were read are TGTGCCAGCAGTATTGGGACAGCAAACACCGGG.

This clone showed up just a few times. Mouse names are used for the genes. The CDR3 goes on 4 residues after the read ends, and that part is filled in from the germline J gene. This rearrangement joins TRBV1 to TRBJ2-5, with TRBD1 matching 9 bases. Trimming cost V 1 base and J 2 bases; bases outside gene matches: 4. CDR1 and CDR2 (germline): NSQYPW, LRSPGD (reference sequence). This CDR3 spans 16 amino acids. The CDR3 DNA, read in part, is TGCACCTGCAGTGCAGTGGGGACAGGGTTCCAAGAC. This encodes CTCSAVGTGFQD. The full CDR3 sequence reads CTCSAVGTGFQDTQYF.

In this sample, this clone turned up a few times. The germline and genes are mouse ones. The observed sequence ends 4 residues before the CDR3 terminus, with the missing tail filled in from the germline J gene. This chain connects TRBV19 to TRBJ2-5; 8 bases agree with TRBD2. The CDR3 sequence is 15 residues long. Germline V gene sequence: CDR1 FNHDT, CDR2 SITEND (reference sequence). The sequenced CDR3 bases are TGTGCCAGCAGTATAAACCTGGGGGGAAAAGAC. It codes for CASSINLGGKD. The whole CDR3 region reads CASSINLGGKDTQYF.

This clone was observed a few times. Gene names and germline match the mouse. The read falls 4 residues short of the CDR3 end, and the missing part is taken from the germline J gene. Different DNA sequences within this sample yield the same CDR3. The chain employs TRBV13-2 and TRBJ2-1; 9 bases fit TRBD2. Germline V gene lookup returns CDR1 NNHNN and CDR2 SYGAGS (reference sequence). CDR3 length: 13 residues. J lost 4 bases, V lost 6 bases, and 2 bases had no gene match. Partial CDR3 DNA: TGTGCCAGCGCTGGGGGGGGGTATGCT. Amino acid sequence: CASAGGGYA. The entire CDR3 protein is CASAGGGYAEQFF.

This clone was seen a handful of times. The listed genes are named as in mouse. The read ends 4 residues shy of where the CDR3 ends; the end is completed using the germline J gene. V is TRBV13-2 and J is TRBJ2-5; possibly TRBD1 for D (5 bases). V was clipped by 3 bases and J by 2 bases, with 13 bases between them. CDR3 length: 15 amino acids. Germline-derived CDR1 and CDR2 are NNHNN and SYGAGS (reference sequence). CDR3: CASGAPGRAQDTQYF. The covered CDR3 bases are TGTGCCAGCGGTGCCCCAGGGAGGGCCCAAGAC.

On this clone itself: The germline and genes are mouse ones. Sequencing ends 4 residues short of the CDR3 end; the germline J gene provides the rest. The chain employs TRBV13-3 and TRBJ2-2; possible D gene TRBD1, 6 bases. The CDR3 has 13 residues. Germline CDR1 reads NNHDY; CDR2 reads SYVADS. V was clipped by 4 bases and J by 5 bases, with 9 bases between them. Incomplete CDR3 DNA: TGTGCCAGCAGTTTTCAGGGGACCGGG. Translation gives CASSFQGTG. The full CDR3 is CASSFQGTGQLYF.

This clone has a handful of counts. Gene names denote mouse genes. The observed sequence ends 4 residues before the CDR3 terminus, with the missing tail filled in from the germline J gene. The chain carries TRBV1 and TRBJ2-1; TRBD1 matches at 10 bases. V lost 4 bases and J lost 6; bases outside the gene matches: 3. The CDR3 loop spans 14 amino acids. CDR1 and CDR2 (germline): NSQYPW, LRSPGD (reference sequence). CDR3 sequence reads: CTCSVGQGVAEQFF. The covered CDR3 bases are TGCACCTGCAGTGTTGGACAGGGGGTTGCT.

As concerns this clone: Gene and germline names: mouse. The read finishes 4 residues shy of the CDR3 end, and the germline J gene is used to complete it. The chain links TRBV4 to TRBJ2-2; 8 bases match TRBD1. The V segment lost 4 bases and the J segment 3 bases; nucleotides outside the gene matches: 1. There are 14 residues in the CDR3. Germline-derived CDR1 and CDR2 are LGHDT and YNNKQL (reference sequence). The CDR3 reads CASSLTGDTGQLYF. The DNA read from the CDR3 is TGTGCCAGCAGCTTGACAGGGGACACCGGG. The full variable domain, its missing parts supplied by reference TRBV4 and TRBJ2-2, is ETAVFQTPNYHVTQVGNEVSFNCKQTLGHDTMYWYKQDSKKLLKIMFSYNNKQLIVNETVPRRFSPQSSDKAHLNLRIKSVEPEDSAVYLCASSLTGDTGQLYFGEGSKLTVL.

In this sample, this clone turned up a few times. The gene symbols are mouse symbols. The CDR3 region is CASSIRGENTEVFF. The CDR3 DNA, read in part, is TGTGCCAGCAGTATTAGGGGAGAAAACACA. The rearrangement links TRBV19 to TRBJ1-1; TRBD1 is a possible D gene (5 bases). The read terminates 4 residues before the CDR3 end, so the remaining end is supplied by the germline J gene. The CDR3 totals 14 residues. Germline values: CDR1 FNHDT, CDR2 SITEND (reference sequence). V was cut by 2 bases and J by 1 base, with 9 bases left in between.

About this clone itself: Gene names follow the mouse nomenclature. With the read ending 4 residues before the CDR3 end, the germline J gene is used to fill in that end. Distinct nucleotide sequences in the sample also encode this CDR3. The chain has TRBV13-1 and TRBJ2-7; TRBD1 aligns across 9 bases. V lost 5 bases and J lost 0; bases outside the gene matches: 3. The CDR3 totals 14 residues. In germline, CDR1 is NSHNY, CDR2 SYGAGN. Partial CDR3 DNA: TGTGCCAGCAGGGAGACAGGGGGCTCCTAT. Translating it yields CASRETGGSY. The whole CDR3 region reads CASRETGGSYEQYF.

Of note for this clone: The gene names here belong to mouse. From the germline J gene comes the end of the CDR3, since the read stops 4 residues before it. The V gene is TRBV1, the J gene TRBJ2-3; 11 nucleotides agree with TRBD2. The V gene end was trimmed by 3 bases and the J gene end by 0 bases; junction bases not matched to a gene: 5. Germline lookup yields CDR1 NSQYPW and CDR2 LRSPGD (reference sequence). The CDR3 has 17 amino acids. CDR3 in amino acids: CTCSASTGGGSAETLYF. The sequenced CDR3 bases are TGCACCTGCAGTGCGTCGACTGGGGGGGGTAGTGCAGAA. Together with reference TRBV1 and TRBJ2-3, the CDR3 gives the full variable domain: VTLLEQNPRWRLVPRGQAVNLRCILKNSQYPWMSWYQQDLQKQLQWLFTLRSPGDKEVKSLPGADYLATRVTDTELRLQVANMSQGRTLYCTCSASTGGGSAETLYFGSGTRLTVL.

A few counts support this clone. The gene names here belong to mouse. The CDR3 end falls 4 residues outside the read, so it is completed with the germline J gene. This specimen includes other DNA sequences encoding the same CDR3. The V gene is TRBV13-1, the J gene TRBJ2-2; 7 nucleotides agree with TRBD2. The CDR3 has 15 residues. Looked up from germline, CDR1 is NSHNY and CDR2 is SYGAGN. J gave up 2 bases and V 0 bases, and 1 base lay outside the gene matches. The CDR3 here is CASSDGTGNTGQLYF. The covered CDR3 bases are TGTGCCAGCAGTGATGGGACTGGCAACACCGGG.

Regarding this clone: Mouse gene names and germline throughout. Read coverage stops 4 residues before the CDR3 terminus; the germline J gene supplies the remainder. The chain uses TRBV19 and TRBJ1-1, with D possibly matching TRBD1 (5 bases). Germline V gene lookup returns CDR1 FNHDT and CDR2 SITEND (reference sequence). CDR3 length: 14 amino acids. V was trimmed by 2 bases and J by 0 bases, leaving 8 bases between them. The sequenced part of the CDR3 DNA is TGTGCCAGCAGTATGTGGGGGACAAACACA. This encodes CASSMWGTNT. The complete CDR3 protein is CASSMWGTNTEVFF.

About this clone: Genes and germline come from the mouse. The read finishes 4 residues shy of the CDR3 end, and the germline J gene is used to complete it. Other DNA variants within this sample encode the same CDR3. The chain carries TRBV13-1 and TRBJ2-4; D not certain. Trimming took 3 bases from V and 0 from J, leaving 8 bases between them. CDR1 and CDR2 from the germline V gene are NSHNY and SYGAGN. There are 14 residues in the CDR3. The CDR3 DNA, read in part, is TGTGCCAGCAGTGGCGACAATAGTCAAAAC. It yields the protein CASSGDNSQN. The full-length CDR3 reads as CASSGDNSQNTLYF.

In the case of this clone: Here the gene names and germline are mouse. The read finishes 4 residues shy of the CDR3 end, and the germline J gene is used to complete it. The J gene is TRBJ1-2, the V gene TRBV5; 12 nucleotides align to TRBD1. CDR3 length: 15 amino acids. Germline CDR1 is LGHNA and CDR2 is YNLKQL (reference sequence). V lost 4 bases and J lost 3; bases outside the gene matches: 3. The CDR3 DNA, read in part, is TGTGCCAGCAGCCTCGGGACAGGGGGCGACTCC. Translation: CASSLGTGGDS. The full-length CDR3 reads as CASSLGTGGDSDYTF.

This clone occurred a few times. All gene names here are mouse names. Read coverage stops 4 residues before the CDR3 terminus; the germline J gene supplies the remainder. The genes are TRBV13-1 and TRBJ2-5, with TRBD2 matching 10 bases. Germline CDR1 and CDR2: NSHNY and SYGAGN. The CDR3 is made up of 15 amino acids. Trimming cost V 6 bases and J 1 base; bases outside gene matches: 5. CDR3 protein: CASTPDWGDQDTQYF. The DNA read from the CDR3 is TGTGCCAGCACCCCCGACTGGGGGGACCAAGAC.

In its sample, this clone was seen a few times. These gene names are mouse names. The CDR3 goes on 4 residues after the read ends, and that part is filled in from the germline J gene. This rearrangement joins TRBV19 to TRBJ2-4; 10 nucleotides align to TRBD1. The CDR3 totals 16 residues. The germline V gene has CDR1 FNHDT and CDR2 SITEND (reference sequence). The V segment lost 4 bases and the J segment 1 base; nucleotides outside the gene matches: 6. CDR3 DNA, as far as it was read: TGTGCCAGCAGTGACAGGGGGCGACGAGGTCAAAAC. Translating gives CASSDRGRRGQN. The CDR3 in full is CASSDRGRRGQNTLYF.

This clone was counted only a few times. Gene labels here are mouse ones. The read ends 4 residues shy of where the CDR3 ends; the end is completed using the germline J gene. This chain uses TRBV19 with TRBJ2-5; 8 positions agree with TRBD2. The length of the CDR3 is 14 residues. From germline, CDR1 is FNHDT and CDR2 SITEND (reference sequence). With 5 bases clipped from V and 0 bases from J, the junction kept 2 bases outside the gene matches. Partial CDR3 DNA: TGTGCCAGCAGCCGGGACTGGAACCAAGAC. Encoded protein: CASSRDWNQD. The whole CDR3 protein is CASSRDWNQDTQYF.

This clone was observed a few times. Mouse gene names and germline throughout. Coverage ceases 4 residues before the CDR3 finishes, and the germline J gene fills in the end. The chain has TRBV29 and TRBJ1-1; D ambiguous. The CDR3 length is 12 residues. Trimming removed 3 bases from V and 3 bases from J, with 5 bases in between. Germline assignment: CDR1 MSHET and CDR2 SYDVDS. The covered CDR3 bases are TGTGCTAGCAGTTTTGGGGACACA. Protein sequence: CASSFGDT. The entire CDR3 protein reads CASSFGDTEVFF. The whole variable domain, filled in from reference TRBV29 and TRBJ1-1, reads DMKVTQMPRYLIKRMGENVLLECGQDMSHETMYWYRQDPGLGLQLIYISYDVDSNSEGDIPKGYRVSRKKREHFSLILDSAKTNQTSVYFCASSFGDTEVFFGKGTRLTVV.

Points on this clone: Mouse germline and gene names are used. The sequenced fragment ends 3 residues before the CDR3 boundary, so the rest is inferred from the germline J gene. This sample includes further DNA sequences coding for the same CDR3. The chain combines TRBV19 with TRBJ1-6; the D is unclear. TRBJ1-6 is classed as an ORF, of uncertain function. With 0 bases removed from V and 0 bases from J, the gap between germline ends came to 4 bases. Germline V gene data show CDR1 as FNHDT and CDR2 as SITEND (reference sequence). CDR3 length equals 15 residues. The sequenced CDR3 bases are TGTGCCAGCAGTATAGGGGTTTCCTATAATTCGCCC. Its translation is CASSIGVSYNSP. The entire CDR3 protein is CASSIGVSYNSPLYF.

A remark on this clone: No DNA is shown, since the ends of the CDR3 on it are uncertain; the CDR3 is the one TCRdb lists. The genes are named according to mouse. The V call is TRBV13-1, the J call TRBJ2-7; TRBD1, the table's D call, was not compared with the DNA. The CDR3 is 8 residues long, counting both termini. Germline-derived CDR1 and CDR2 are NSHNY and SYGAGN. Here the CDR3 reads CANNEQYF.

This clone was counted a few times. The gene names here belong to mouse. The read ends 4 residues before the CDR3 terminus; that terminus is restored from the germline J gene. The V and J genes are TRBV5 and TRBJ2-3; D uncertain. CDR1 is LGHNA and CDR2 is YNLKQL in the germline V gene (reference sequence). V gave up 2 bases and J gave up 0 bases, with 12 bases separating them. CDR3 length: 16 residues. Partial CDR3 DNA: TGTGCCAGCAGCCAAAAGGTCCTCTCTAGTGCAGAA. This encodes CASSQKVLSSAE. The whole CDR3 region reads CASSQKVLSSAETLYF.

As regards this clone: Mouse names are used for the genes. The CDR3 is cut off 4 residues early in the read; its end comes from the germline J gene. The V and J genes are TRBV17 and TRBJ2-4, with 9 bases aligning to TRBD2. The V segment lost 0 bases and the J segment 0 bases; nucleotides outside the gene matches: 4. CDR1 and CDR2 (germline): MNHDT, YYDKIL. The CDR3 is 17 residues long. This CDR3 reads CASSRDPWGGSQNTLYF. The sequenced part of the CDR3 DNA is TGTGCTAGCAGTAGAGATCCCTGGGGGGGGAGTCAAAAC.

This clone was seen more than once but under ten times. Gene names follow the mouse nomenclature. Coverage ceases 4 residues before the CDR3 finishes, and the germline J gene fills in the end. The gene calls are TRBV14 and TRBJ2-5; TRBD2 agrees at 14 bases. Germline-derived CDR1 and CDR2 are SGHDT and FRDEAV. The CDR3 loop spans 15 amino acids. CDR3 DNA, as far as it was read: TGTGCCAGCAGGATGGGACTGGGGGGGCCGGAC. This gives the protein CASRMGLGGPD. The full CDR3 protein reads CASRMGLGGPDTQYF.

This clone was seen only a few times. The germline and genes are mouse ones. The observed sequence ends 4 residues before the CDR3 terminus, with the missing tail filled in from the germline J gene. This chain connects TRBV1 to TRBJ2-1, with a tentative D call TRBD1 (5 bases). The CDR3 extends over 15 amino acids. V shed 0 bases and J shed 5 bases, with 11 bases lying between them. Germline CDR1 NSQYPW, CDR2 LRSPGD (reference sequence). The CDR3 sequence is CTCSAEVGGDAEQFF. Partial CDR3 DNA: TGCACCTGCAGTGCAGAGGTAGGAGGGGATGCT.

As for this clone: Gene names refer to mouse genes. The read ends 4 residues early relative to the CDR3; the germline J gene fills the gap. Other DNA sequences from this sample encode an identical CDR3 as well. This chain connects TRBV13-2 to TRBJ2-5; TRBD2 aligns across 11 bases. Trimming took 3 bases from V and 2 from J; bases not matched to a gene: 2. CDR1 and CDR2 (germline): NNHNN, SYGAGS (reference sequence). This CDR3 has 15 residues. The chain's CDR3 is CASGAGTGGQDTQYF. The sequenced CDR3 bases are TGTGCCAGCGGTGCCGGGACTGGGGGCCAAGAC.

Concerning this clone itself: Any gene name here is a mouse gene name. The CDR3 is cut off 4 residues early in the read; its end comes from the germline J gene. This chain uses TRBV1 with TRBJ1-1, with D perhaps matching TRBD1 (6 bases). The CDR3 contains 14 residues. Germline values: CDR1 NSQYPW, CDR2 LRSPGD (reference sequence). The CDR3 loop reads CTCSADPGQTEVFF. The sequenced CDR3 bases are TGCACCTGCAGTGCAGATCCGGGACAAACA.

This clone was seen only a few times. Each gene name is a mouse one. Read sequence stops 4 residues before the CDR3 end, and the germline J gene provides the missing end. The chain joins TRBV31 to TRBJ2-5; 10 nucleotides agree with TRBD1. The germline V gene has CDR1 GKSSPN and CDR2 SITVG. CDR3 length: 15 amino acids. V shed 1 base and J 2 bases; nucleotides not matched to a gene: 3. The CDR3 DNA, read in part, is TGTGCCTGGAGTCGACAGGGGGCGGGCCAAGAC. Translating it yields CAWSRQGAGQD. The CDR3 in its entirety is CAWSRQGAGQDTQYF.

This clone was detected only a few times. The gene names here belong to mouse. CDR3: CASSPDWGVTGQLYF. The covered CDR3 bases are TGTGCCAGCAGCCCCGACTGGGGGGTTACCGGG. The V gene is TRBV5, the J gene TRBJ2-2, with 10 bases identical to TRBD2. The CDR3 goes on 4 residues after the read ends, and that part is filled in from the germline J gene. Trimming removed 4 bases from V and 5 bases from J; junction bases left unmatched: 4. Germline V gene sequence: CDR1 LGHNA, CDR2 YNLKQL (reference sequence). This CDR3 spans 15 amino acids.